The 28 T cell receptor beta chains reported below all come from one sample, sequenced in a study of long-term antiretroviral therapy in people with HIV. Researchers report immunoSEQ v3.0 was run at survey level. Method: immunoSEQ multiplex PCR; TCRdb's copy keeps in-frame clones and lacks some. The table has some 30,000 clones, about 87% seen once. Sequenced here: unsorted PBMCs, sampled 1.8 years after starting antiretroviral therapy. Source of these receptors: a woman aged 18-35 years with HIV.

This chain uses TRBV7-3 with TRBJ2-3, with a possible D match to TRBD1 (6 bases). V shed 2 bases and J shed 1 base, with 19 bases lying between them. CDR1 is SGHTA, CDR2 FQGTGA, per germline. This CDR3 has 18 residues. The CDR3 reads CASSLGDGTNFGTDTQYF. The CDR3 DNA is TGTGCCAGCAGCTTAGGAGACGGGACAAATTTCGGCACAGATACGCAGTATTTT.

This clone was seen more than once but under ten times. V gene TRBV7-2 combines with J gene TRBJ2-1, with TRBD2 identical over 9 bases. CDR3 length: 17 residues. Germline assignment: CDR1 SGHTA and CDR2 FQGNSA. J lost 2 bases, V lost 3 bases, and 8 bases had no gene match. The CDR3 nucleotides are TGTGCCAGCAGCTTGACGGCGAGACTAGCGGCCTACAATGAGCAGTTCTTC. It codes for CASSLTARLAAYNEQFF. The full variable domain, rest sourced from reference TRBV7-2 and TRBJ2-1, is GAGVSQSPSNKVTEKGKDVELRCDPISGHTALYWYRQSLGQGLEFLIYFQGNSAPDKSGLPSDRFSAERTGGSVSTLTIQRTQQEDSAVYLCASSLTARLAAYNEQFFGPGTRLTVL.

The chain links TRBV5-4 to TRBJ2-3; no reliable D call. CDR1 is SGHNT and CDR2 is YYREEE in the germline V gene (reference sequence). The V end lost 4 bases, the J end lost 5 bases, and 5 bases lay between the germline ends. This CDR3 has 11 amino acids. The CDR3 loop is CASSRGDTQYF. The CDR3 nucleotides are TGTGCCAGCAGCCGCGGAGATACGCAGTATTTT.

The chain couples TRBV19 to TRBJ1-1, with D possibly TRBD1 on 5 matching bases. V dropped 7 bases and J dropped 1 base, with 10 bases sitting between them. The CDR3 length is 13 residues. The germline CDR1 and CDR2 sequences are LNHDA and SQIVND (reference sequence). The CDR3 sequence: CASKVTANTEAFF. CDR3 nucleotides: TGTGCCAGTAAGGTGACAGCGAACACTGAAGCTTTCTTT.

V gene TRBV6-6 combines with J gene TRBJ2-2, with 8 positions matching TRBD2. Per the germline V gene, CDR1 is MNHNY and CDR2 is SVGAGI (reference sequence). After removal of 2 bases from V and 3 bases from J, the junction contained 5 bases not matched to a gene. This CDR3 region has 16 residues. The CDR3 protein is CASSYLRGGDTGELFF. CDR3 nucleotides: TGTGCCAGCAGTTACCTCCGGGGGGGAGACACCGGGGAGCTGTTTTTT.

The gene calls are TRBV13 and TRBJ1-5, with a possible D match to TRBD1 (5 bases). Trimming took off 4 bases at V and 1 base at J, with 8 bases between the two ends. Germline CDR1 reads PRHDT; CDR2 reads FYEKMQ (reference sequence). CDR3 length: 14 residues. DNA for the CDR3: TGTGCCAGCAGCTCCCGACAGAGCAATCAGCCCCAGCATTTT. Its translation is CASSSRQSNQPQHF.

The V call is TRBV18, the J call TRBJ2-3; D remains unclear. Germline loops: CDR1 KGHSH, CDR2 LQKENI. Trimming left V 1 base short and J 1 base short, with 12 bases between. CDR3 length: 16 residues. The DNA of the CDR3 is TGTGCCAGCTCACCACTGGTAGGGATAGGCACAGATACGCAGTATTTT. Translating gives CASSPLVGIGTDTQYF.

V usage is TRBV18 and J usage is TRBJ2-2; D unresolved. The CDR3 spans 12 residues. Deletions cut 1 base from V and 7 bases from J, with 4 bases between. CDR1 and CDR2 from the germline V gene are KGHSH and LQKENI. The CDR3 here is CASSPQIGELFF. The CDR3 nucleotides are TGTGCCAGCTCACCACAGATCGGGGAGCTGTTTTTT.

The chain joins TRBV13 to TRBJ2-3, with a weak D call TRBD2 (5 bases). V was trimmed by 4 bases and J by 8 bases, leaving 10 bases between them. The germline CDR1 and CDR2 sequences are PRHDT and FYEKMQ (reference sequence). The CDR3 spans 12 residues. CDR3 nucleotides: TGTGCCAGCAGCTCGGACTCCTTTACGCAGTATTTT. Translating gives CASSSDSFTQYF. The complete variable domain, with remaining parts taken from reference TRBV13 and TRBJ2-3, reads AAGVIQSPRHLIKEKRETATLKCYPIPRHDTVYWYQQGPGQDPQFLISFYEKMQSDKGSIPDRFSAQQFSDYHSELNMSSLELGDSALYFCASSSDSFTQYFGPGTRLTVL.

This clone has just one count. The chain uses TRBV19 and TRBJ2-1; D is possibly TRBD1 (5 bases). Germline V gene lookup returns CDR1 LNHDA and CDR2 SQIVND (reference sequence). This CDR3 has 12 amino acids. V lost 3 bases and J lost 8, with 8 bases in between. CDR3: CASSIQGDEQFF. The CDR3 nucleotides are TGTGCCAGTAGTATTCAGGGTGATGAGCAGTTCTTC.

As for this clone: This specimen includes other DNA sequences encoding the same CDR3. This chain uses TRBV11-3 with TRBJ1-5; D gene ambiguous. The CDR3 is 14 residues long. From germline, CDR1 is SGHNT and CDR2 YENEEA. Trimming pared 8 bases from V and 2 bases from J, leaving 13 bases between. CDR3 DNA sequence: TGTGCCAGCGGGCCCCACAACGGCAATCAGCCCCAGCATTTT. Translation gives CASGPHNGNQPQHF. Complete variable domain (other parts from reference TRBV11-3 and TRBJ1-5): EAGVVQSPRYKIIEKKQPVAFWCNPISGHNTLYWYLQNLGQGPELLIRYENEEAVDDSQLPKDRFSAERLKGVDSTLKIQPAELGDSAVYLCASGPHNGNQPQHFGDGTRLSIL.

This chain joins TRBV6-1 and TRBJ1-2; no firm D call. From germline, CDR1 is MNHNS and CDR2 SASEGT. V was shortened by 0 bases and J by 4 bases, with 9 bases between the two germline ends. The CDR3 runs to 14 residues. Here the CDR3 reads CASSEAQDGYGYTF. The CDR3 DNA follows: TGTGCCAGCAGTGAAGCGCAGGACGGCTATGGCTACACCTTC.

The chain employs TRBV28 and TRBJ2-3; 8 positions match TRBD1. This CDR3 contains 16 residues. V dropped 4 bases and J dropped 5; count of bases not matched to a gene: 11. Germline V gene lookup returns CDR1 MDHEN and CDR2 SYDVKM. The CDR3 sequence: CASSWSGGAMLDTQYF. In DNA, the CDR3 is TGTGCCAGCAGTTGGTCAGGGGGCGCAATGTTAGATACGCAGTATTTT.

The chain has TRBV7-2 and TRBJ2-2; perhaps D is TRBD1 or TRBD2 (5 bases each). The CDR3 sequence is 13 residues long. Trimming pared 2 bases from V and 9 bases from J, leaving 10 bases between. Germline assignment: CDR1 SGHTA and CDR2 FQGNSA. CDR3 sequence (DNA): TGTGCCAGCAGCTTATGGGGGAGCTGGGAGCTGTTTTTT. It encodes CASSLWGSWELFF.

CDR3 residues: CASKSGRTNTGELFF. CDR3 nucleotide sequence: TGCGCCAGCAAAAGCGGGAGGACGAACACCGGGGAGCTGTTTTTT. This sequence joins TRBV5-1 and TRBJ2-2, with 9 bases fitting TRBD2. J was trimmed by 0 bases and V by 6 bases; bases with no gene match: 3. Germline CDR1 reads SGHRS; CDR2 reads YFSETQ. The CDR3 length is 15 residues.

The rearrangement links TRBV18 to TRBJ2-2, with 8 bases matching TRBD1. The length of the CDR3 is 17 residues. V lost 3 bases, J lost 0 bases, and 6 bases stayed unmatched. Germline-derived CDR1 and CDR2 are KGHSH and LQKENI. The CDR3 DNA sequence: TGTGCCAGCTCACCTCAAAGGACAGGGTCGAACACCGGGGAGCTGTTTTTT. Translation gives CASSPQRTGSNTGELFF.

The V gene is TRBV19, the J gene TRBJ1-2; D is uncertain. Germline CDR1 LNHDA, CDR2 SQIVND (reference sequence). V lost 1 base and J 2 bases, leaving 11 bases between the germline ends. The CDR3 covers 15 residues. The chain's CDR3 is CASSIAGEFNYGYTF. The CDR3 nucleotides read TGTGCCAGTAGTATAGCCGGGGAATTCAACTATGGCTACACCTTC.

The genes are TRBV13 and TRBJ2-1, with 11 bases fitting TRBD2. V trimming: 5 bases; J trimming: 6 bases; junction bases outside the gene matches: 6. Germline CDR1 PRHDT, CDR2 FYEKMQ (reference sequence). The CDR3 spans 15 residues. CDR3 residues: CASSPAGLAANEQFF. Here the CDR3 DNA reads TGTGCCAGCAGCCCTGCGGGACTAGCGGCCAATGAGCAGTTCTTC. Filled out from reference TRBV13 and TRBJ2-1, the complete variable domain reads AAGVIQSPRHLIKEKRETATLKCYPIPRHDTVYWYQQGPGQDPQFLISFYEKMQSDKGSIPDRFSAQQFSDYHSELNMSSLELGDSALYFCASSPAGLAANEQFFGPGTRLTVL.

The chain joins TRBV4-1 to TRBJ2-3; the match to TRBD2 covers 11 bases. In germline, CDR1 is MGHRA, CDR2 YSYEKL. V was pared by 4 bases and J by 2 bases, with 8 bases of the junction left unmatched. The CDR3 extends over 17 amino acids. CDR3 bases: TGCGCCAGCAGCCGTGAGGGGACTAGCGGCCTCACAGATACGCAGTATTTT. Its translation: CASSREGTSGLTDTQYF.

The V and J genes are TRBV7-9 and TRBJ2-1; no clear D gene. V was shortened by 5 bases and J by 2 bases, with 16 bases between the two germline ends. This CDR3 region has 16 residues. From germline, CDR1 is SEHNR and CDR2 FQNEAQ (reference sequence). CDR3 residues: CASSPRRLTTYNEQFF. The CDR3 nucleotides read TGTGCCAGCAGCCCACGCCGCCTTACCACCTACAATGAGCAGTTCTTC.

V gene TRBV11-2 combines with J gene TRBJ2-1; D is unclear. This CDR3 is 13 amino acids long. V gave up 0 bases and J gave up 10 bases, with 10 bases separating them. The V gene's germline CDR1 is SGHAT and CDR2 FQNNGV. DNA for the CDR3: TGTGCCAGCAGCTTAGACCTTGCCCGAGAGCAGTTCTTC. It is translated as CASSLDLAREQFF.

CDR3 sequence: CATSRERTGTYEQYF. The CDR3 region has the DNA TGTGCCACCAGCAGAGAGCGGACAGGGACCTACGAGCAGTACTTC. The chain links TRBV15 to TRBJ2-7; 8 bases agree with TRBD1. CDR1 LNHNV and CDR2 YYDKDF come from the germline V gene (reference sequence). V gave up 0 bases and J gave up 2 bases; unmatched junction bases: 3. This CDR3 has 15 residues.

J is TRBJ1-5 and V is TRBV27; D uncertain. Deletions cut 8 bases from V and 0 bases from J, with 8 bases between. There are 13 residues in the CDR3. CDR1 is MNHEY, CDR2 SMNVEV, per germline (reference sequence). CDR3 sequence: CASGLNSNQPQHF. In nucleotides, the CDR3 is TGTGCCAGCGGACTCAATAGCAATCAGCCCCAGCATTTT.

Of note for this clone: The junction departs from germline at one end; a sequencing error may be responsible. This chain links TRBV7-7 with TRBJ1-1; D might be TRBD1 (6 bases). Germline V gene sequence: CDR1 SSHAT, CDR2 FNYEAQ (reference sequence). CDR3 length equals 13 residues. The CDR3 nucleotides read TGTGCTAGCAGCTTGGGGGCGGGGGCTGAAGCTTTCTTT. Its protein product is CASSLGAGAEAFF. Full variable domain (remainder filled in from reference TRBV7-7 and TRBJ1-1): GAGVSQSPRYKVTKRGQDVTLRCDPISSHATLYWYQQALGQGPEFLTYFNYEAQPDKSGLPSDRFSAERPEGSISTLTIQRTEQRDSAMYRCASSLGAGAEAFFGQGTRLTVV.

CDR3 bases: TGTGCCAGCAGTTTATACGGGACACATACCTACGAGCAGTACTTC. It yields the protein CASSLYGTHTYEQYF. V gene TRBV28 combines with J gene TRBJ2-7; possible D gene TRBD1, 6 bases. The ends were cut back, 1 base at V and 2 bases at J, with 12 bases in the middle. Germline values: CDR1 MDHEN, CDR2 SYDVKM. CDR3 length equals 15 residues.

This chain uses TRBV27 with TRBJ1-2; a weak D match, TRBD1 (6 bases). The CDR3 length is 15 residues. Trimming pared 8 bases from V and 1 base from J, leaving 17 bases between. CDR1 is MNHEY and CDR2 is SMNVEV in the germline V gene (reference sequence). CDR3: CASGPLGGLNYGYTF. CDR3 coding DNA: TGTGCCAGCGGACCCCTCGGGGGCCTTAACTATGGCTACACCTTC.

In its sample, this clone was seen a few times. The chain joins TRBV7-9 to TRBJ1-5, with D unresolved. Per germline, CDR1 SEHNR and CDR2 FQNEAQ (reference sequence). V lost 5 bases, J lost 0 bases, and 5 bases lay in between. This CDR3 is built from 13 residues. The CDR3 coding sequence is TGTGCCAGCAGCCTCCATAGCAATCAGCCCCAGCATTTT. Protein: CASSLHSNQPQHF.

J is TRBJ2-1 and V is TRBV13; TRBD2 is a possible D gene (5 bases). The germline V and J ends were trimmed by 6 bases and 5 bases, with 8 bases remaining between them. Germline V gene lookup returns CDR1 PRHDT and CDR2 FYEKMQ (reference sequence). The CDR3 sequence is 12 residues long. Here the CDR3 reads CASSRDHNEQFF. CDR3 in DNA: TGTGCCAGCAGTCGGGATCACAATGAGCAGTTCTTC.